The entry below describes one T cell receptor (beta chain). The same CDR3 can be traced to other DNA sequences in this sample. This entry comes from a study of shared clonotypes between healthy human individuals. This CDR3 spans 12 amino acids. Trimming left V 0 bases short and J 9 bases short, with 6 bases between. The germline V gene has CDR1 SEHNR and CDR2 FQNEAQ (reference sequence). CD45RO-negative cells were positively selected for CCR7, leaving out terminally differentiated effector memory CD45RA+ cells. The protocol was immunoSEQ multiplex PCR, while the TCRdb copy is restricted to in-frame clones and leaves out a portion. The sample lists about 650,000 clones; around 95% were seen once.

The receptor comes from a woman under 40 in good health. The material sequenced was naive CD8+ T cells sorted from blood. The chain has TRBV7-9 and TRBJ2-1; perhaps TRBD2 as D (5 bases). The CDR3 protein is CASSLARAEQFF. The CDR3, as DNA: TGTGCCAGCAGCTTAGCGAGGGCTGAGCAGTTCTTC.